Listed here is a single T cell receptor beta chain. This entry comes from a study of blood T cell repertoires in COVID-19. Study summary: PBMCs, B-cell-depleted T cells, or T cells provided the cDNA or gDNA that made up the material.

The data were produced by immunoSEQ multiplex PCR, yet TCRdb's version contains in-frame clones alone and is incomplete. The sample holds fewer than 350,000 clones; approximately 89% are singletons and the top ten take about 3%. The germline V gene has CDR1 KGHDR and CDR2 SFDVKD. The V and J ends lost 9 bases and 0 bases respectively, with 11 bases between them. This CDR3 contains 13 residues. Adults between roughly 18 and 90 years of age took part from about two dozen US areas. The sequence was collected from a man in his forties or fifties who had been exposed to COVID-19. The chain employs TRBV24-1 and TRBJ2-7, with no clear D. The sequencing input was PBMCs or T cells enriched from blood (not recorded which). The CDR3 sequence is CATQPDNSYEQYF. The CDR3 region has the DNA TGTGCCACCCAGCCTGACAACTCCTACGAGCAGTACTTC.